In its sample, the clone carrying this T cell receptor (beta chain) was seen a few times. The data originate from a study of identical twins. The CDR3 spans 14 residues. CDR1 and CDR2 (germline): SGHRS, YFSETQ. Losses at the gene ends were 7 bases for V and 0 bases for J; bases not matched to a gene: 5. TCRdb recomputed calls from the 5' RACE reads with MiXCR, one row per CDR3 protein. The data hold 650,000 to 800,000 distinct CDR3 sequences, with more than 6.5% observed a single time. The same sample was also used in a study of yellow fever vaccine responses in identical twins.

The sequence came from a woman aged 18-29 years in good health. The chain uses TRBV5-1 and TRBJ1-1; 8 positions agree with TRBD1. Sequenced input: PBMCs. As DNA, the CDR3 is TGCGCCAGCGACCCACAGGGGGTGAACACTGAAGCTTTCTTT. Protein sequence: CASDPQGVNTEAFF.